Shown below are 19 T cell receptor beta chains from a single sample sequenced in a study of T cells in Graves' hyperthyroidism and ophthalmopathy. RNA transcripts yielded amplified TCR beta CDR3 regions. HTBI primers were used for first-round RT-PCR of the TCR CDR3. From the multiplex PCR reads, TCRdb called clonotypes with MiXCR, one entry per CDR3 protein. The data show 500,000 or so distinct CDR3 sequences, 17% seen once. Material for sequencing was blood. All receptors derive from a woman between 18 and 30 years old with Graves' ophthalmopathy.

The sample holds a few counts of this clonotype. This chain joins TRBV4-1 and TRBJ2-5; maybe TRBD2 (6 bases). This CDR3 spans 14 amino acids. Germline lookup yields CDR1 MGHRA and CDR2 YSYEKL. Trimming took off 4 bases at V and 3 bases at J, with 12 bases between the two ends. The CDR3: CASSPGTHEETQYF. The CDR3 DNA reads TGCGCCAGCAGCCCCGGGACTCATGAAGAGACCCAGTACTTC.

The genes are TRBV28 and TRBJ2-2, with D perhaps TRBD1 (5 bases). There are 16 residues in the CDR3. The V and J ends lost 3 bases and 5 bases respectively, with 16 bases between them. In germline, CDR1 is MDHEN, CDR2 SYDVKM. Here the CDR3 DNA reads TGTGCCAGCAGTTTTCGGCAGGGCGAAGGGACCGGGGAGCTGTTTTTT. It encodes CASSFRQGEGTGELFF.

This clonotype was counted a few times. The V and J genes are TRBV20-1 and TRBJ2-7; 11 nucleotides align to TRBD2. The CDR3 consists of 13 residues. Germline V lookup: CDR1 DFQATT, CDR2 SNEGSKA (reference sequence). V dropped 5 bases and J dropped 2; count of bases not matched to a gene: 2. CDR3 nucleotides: TGCAGTGCTGCGACTAGCGGGACCTACGAGCAGTACTTC. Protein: CSAATSGTYEQYF.

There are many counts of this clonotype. The DNA for the CDR3 is TGCAGTGCTAGAGACAGGGGAAGGTCCTACAATGAGCAGTTCTTC. Its translation: CSARDRGRSYNEQFF. The V gene is TRBV20-1, the J gene TRBJ2-1; D is possibly TRBD1 (6 bases). Germline loops: CDR1 DFQATT, CDR2 SNEGSKA (reference sequence). Between the trimmed V and J ends, which lost 0 bases and 1 base, there was a span of 10 bases. The CDR3 sequence is 15 residues long.

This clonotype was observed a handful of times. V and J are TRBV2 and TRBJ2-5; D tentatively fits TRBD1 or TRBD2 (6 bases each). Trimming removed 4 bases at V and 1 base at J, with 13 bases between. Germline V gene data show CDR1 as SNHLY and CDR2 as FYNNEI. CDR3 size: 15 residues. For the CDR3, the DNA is TGTGCCAGCAGTGGGGATGGGGGGCCCCAAGAGACCCAGTACTTC. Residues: CASSGDGGPQETQYF.

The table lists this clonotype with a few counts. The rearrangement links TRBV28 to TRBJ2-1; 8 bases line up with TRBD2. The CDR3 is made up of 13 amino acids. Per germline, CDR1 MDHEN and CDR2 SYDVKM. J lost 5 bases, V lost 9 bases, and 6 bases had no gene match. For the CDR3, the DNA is TGTGCCAGTGGGACTAGACTTAACAATGAGCAGTTCTTC. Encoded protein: CASGTRLNNEQFF.

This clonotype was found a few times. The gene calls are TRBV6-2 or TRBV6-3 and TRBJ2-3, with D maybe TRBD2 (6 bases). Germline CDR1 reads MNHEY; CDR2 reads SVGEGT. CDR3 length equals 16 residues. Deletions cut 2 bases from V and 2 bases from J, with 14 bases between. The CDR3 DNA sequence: TGTGCCAGCAGTTACGTGGTGGGAGGAGACACAGATACGCAGTATTTT. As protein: CASSYVVGGDTDTQYF.

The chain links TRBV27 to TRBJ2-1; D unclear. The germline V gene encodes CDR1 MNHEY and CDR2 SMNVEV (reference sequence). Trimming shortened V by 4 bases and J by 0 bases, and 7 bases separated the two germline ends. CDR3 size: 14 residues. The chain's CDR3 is CASSSANSYNEQFF. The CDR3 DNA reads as TGTGCCAGCAGTTCGGCCAACTCCTACAATGAGCAGTTCTTC.

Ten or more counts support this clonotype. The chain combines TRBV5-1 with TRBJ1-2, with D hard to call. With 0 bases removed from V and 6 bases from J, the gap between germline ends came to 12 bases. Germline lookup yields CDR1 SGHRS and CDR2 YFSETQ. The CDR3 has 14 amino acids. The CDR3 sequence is CASSLADAGDGYTF. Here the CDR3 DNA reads TGCGCCAGCAGCTTGGCCGATGCAGGCGATGGCTACACCTTC.

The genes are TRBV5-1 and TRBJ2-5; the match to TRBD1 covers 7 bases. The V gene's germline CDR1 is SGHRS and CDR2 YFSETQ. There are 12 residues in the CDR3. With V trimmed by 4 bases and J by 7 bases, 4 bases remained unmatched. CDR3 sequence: CASSPPGGTQYF. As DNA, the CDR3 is TGCGCCAGCAGCCCCCCAGGGGGGACCCAGTACTTC.

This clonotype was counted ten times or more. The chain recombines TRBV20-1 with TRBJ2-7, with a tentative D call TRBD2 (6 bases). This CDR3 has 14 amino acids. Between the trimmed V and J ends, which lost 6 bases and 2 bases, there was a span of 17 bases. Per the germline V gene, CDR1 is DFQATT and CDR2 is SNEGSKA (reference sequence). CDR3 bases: TGCAGTGCCGTTAGCGGTAACTACACCTACGAGCAGTACTTC. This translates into CSAVSGNYTYEQYF.

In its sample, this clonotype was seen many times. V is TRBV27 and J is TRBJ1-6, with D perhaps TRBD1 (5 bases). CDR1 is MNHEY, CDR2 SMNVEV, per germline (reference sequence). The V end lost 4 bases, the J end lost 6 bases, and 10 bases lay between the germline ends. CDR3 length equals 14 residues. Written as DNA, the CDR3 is TGTGCCAGCAGTTCGGACAACCCTAATTCACCCCTCCACTTT. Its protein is CASSSDNPNSPLHF.

The CDR3, as DNA: TGTGCCAGCAGCCCCAGACTAGCGGGGTACCAAGAGACCCAGTACTTC. Its protein is CASSPRLAGYQETQYF. The V call is TRBV7-6, the J call TRBJ2-5; TRBD2 matches 11 bases. The CDR3 is 16 amino acids. The V gene end was trimmed by 5 bases and the J gene end by 0 bases; junction bases not matched to a gene: 5. CDR1 and CDR2 from the germline V gene are SGHVS and FNYEAQ.

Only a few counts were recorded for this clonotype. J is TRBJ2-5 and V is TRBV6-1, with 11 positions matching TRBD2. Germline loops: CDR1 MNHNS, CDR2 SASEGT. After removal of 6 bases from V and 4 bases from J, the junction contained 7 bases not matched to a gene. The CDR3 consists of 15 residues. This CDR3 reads CASRFSGRAPETQYF. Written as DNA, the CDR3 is TGTGCCAGCAGATTTAGCGGGAGGGCCCCAGAGACCCAGTACTTC.

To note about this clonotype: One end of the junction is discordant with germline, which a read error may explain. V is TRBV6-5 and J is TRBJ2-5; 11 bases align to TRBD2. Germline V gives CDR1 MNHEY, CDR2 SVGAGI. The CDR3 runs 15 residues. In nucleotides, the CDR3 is TGTGCCAGCAGTTACTCCCAGGCAAAACTAGCGGGAGTGCACTTC. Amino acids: CASSYSQAKLAGVHF.

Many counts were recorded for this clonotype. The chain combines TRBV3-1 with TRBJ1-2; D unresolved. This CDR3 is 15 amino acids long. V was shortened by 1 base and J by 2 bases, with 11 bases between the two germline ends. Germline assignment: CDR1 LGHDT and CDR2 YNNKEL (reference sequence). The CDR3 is CASSQGAAQNYGYTF. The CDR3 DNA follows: TGTGCCAGCAGCCAAGGGGCGGCGCAAAACTATGGCTACACCTTC.

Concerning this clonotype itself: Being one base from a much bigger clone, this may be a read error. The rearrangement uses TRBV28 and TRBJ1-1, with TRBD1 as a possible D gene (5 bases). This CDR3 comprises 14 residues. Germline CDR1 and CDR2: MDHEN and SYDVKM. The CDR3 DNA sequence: TGTGCCAGCAGCCTCAGGGCGGAGAACACTGGAGCTTTCTTT. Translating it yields CASSLRAENTGAFF.

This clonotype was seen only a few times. The CDR3 bases are TGTGCCAGCAGGTCAGAAGGGGGGGACAATGAGCAGTTCTTC. This translates into CASRSEGGDNEQFF. The chain employs TRBV7-6 and TRBJ2-1, with a possible D match to TRBD2 (7 bases). This CDR3 comprises 14 residues. The V end was cut by 6 bases, the J end by 5 bases, with 14 bases between. In germline, CDR1 is SGHVS, CDR2 FNYEAQ.

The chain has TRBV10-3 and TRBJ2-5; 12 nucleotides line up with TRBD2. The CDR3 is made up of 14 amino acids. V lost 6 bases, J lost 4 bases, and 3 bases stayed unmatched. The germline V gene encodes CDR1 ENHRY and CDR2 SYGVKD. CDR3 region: CAISGGLAGETQYF. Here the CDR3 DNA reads TGTGCCATCAGCGGGGGACTAGCGGGAGAGACCCAGTACTTC.